This is a list of T cell receptor beta chains from one sample in a study of T cell repertoires in cytomegalovirus infection. TCRdb used MiXCR to reprocess the reads, holding one entry per CDR3 protein. The data hold nearly 700,000 distinct CDR3 sequences, with roughly 33% observed a single time. Their antigen targets remain unknown. The input for sequencing was cultured PBMCs, taken from culture after CMV antigen stimulation. Receptors were obtained from a human donor in good health (CMV status not recorded). Some clones in this sample may be carry-over from other donors' samples. The CDR3 runs from the conserved cysteine through the conserved F or W. D genes are given only for firm matches. Expanded clones are given a class, and other clones once, few, many or no size at all.

>-|TRBJ2-2|TRBV6-6|-
CASSYNRGMANTGELFF
TGTGCCAGCAGTTACAATCGGGGAATGGCGAACACCGGGGAGCTGTTTTTT
>few|TRBJ1-5|TRBV19|TRBD1
CASRQGESQPQHF
TGTGCCAGTCGACAGGGTGAGAGTCAGCCCCAGCATTTT
>-|TRBJ2-2|TRBV11-2|-
CVSSKQASNTGELFF
TGTGTCAGCAGCAAACAAGCTTCGAACACCGGGGAGCTGTTTTTT
>few|TRBJ2-1|TRBV7-9|TRBD2
CASRPREGRHEQFF
TGTGCCAGCAGACCGAGGGAGGGACGACATGAGCAGTTCTTC
>-|TRBJ2-5|TRBV4-1|-
CASSQTTGRQETQYF
TGCGCCAGCAGCCAAACCACAGGGAGGCAAGAGACCCAGTACTTC
>many|TRBJ2-2|TRBV7-2|TRBD2
CASRVRLAGDTGELFF
TGTGCCAGCAGAGTGAGACTAGCGGGGGACACCGGGGAGCTGTTTTTT
>-|TRBJ2-7|TRBV18|TRBD1
CASSPTGHEQYF
TGTGCCAGCTCACCGACAGGGCACGAGCAGTACTTC
>few|TRBJ1-6|TRBV2|-
CASSEGLRGSPLHF
TGTGCCAGCAGCGAAGGACTTAGGGGATCACCCCTCCACTTT
>few|TRBJ2-5|TRBV20-1|TRBD1
CSASNLGQGGGETQYF
TGCAGTGCTTCGAATCTCGGACAGGGAGGAGGGGAGACCCAGTACTTC
>few|TRBJ2-5|TRBV7-2|TRBD2
CASSLGVLAEPETQYF
TGTGCCAGCAGCTTAGGTGTACTAGCGGAGCCAGAGACCCAGTACTTC
>many|TRBJ2-5|TRBV7-2|-
CASSFPDPKNREETQYF
TGTGCCAGCAGCTTCCCCGATCCGAAGAACAGGGAGGAGACCCAGTACTTC
>few|TRBJ1-1|TRBV7-2|TRBD1
CASSFLGQESGAFF
TGTGCCAGCAGCTTCCTTGGACAGGAGTCTGGGGCTTTCTTT
>many|TRBJ2-7|TRBV7-2|-
CASSLRTSTYEQYF
TGTGCCAGCAGCTTAAGGACGAGTACGTACGAGCAGTACTTC
>-|TRBJ2-7|TRBV29-1|-
CSVELRTTYEQYF
TGCAGCGTTGAACTACGTACTACCTACGAGCAGTACTTC